These T cell receptor beta chains were read from a single sample in a study of CD8 T cells in Susac syndrome. TCRdb redid the calling of the immunoSEQ multiplex PCR reads with MiXCR, one entry per CDR3 protein. Among about 150,000 distinct CDR3 sequences listed, approximately 95% were seen once. Sequencing was carried out using CD4+ T cells from PBMCs. These receptors all come from a human donor with Susac syndrome. Each CDR3 is given with its conserved first and last residue. The D gene is left open where the match is weak. Clone size is shown for a subset of rows, as once, few, many or a class of expanded clone.

clone_size,d_call,v_call,j_call,cdr3_nt,cdr3_aa
NA,NA,TRBV19,TRBJ2-5,TGTGCCAGTAGTCAAGGCGGGATAGAGACCCAGTACTTC,CASSQGGIETQYF
NA,NA,TRBV20-1,TRBJ2-1,TGCAGTGCTGCCCTTAGGTCCGACAATGAGCAGTTCTTC,CSAALRSDNEQFF
NA,TRBD1,TRBV20-1,TRBJ1-5,TGCAGTGCTAGGGGACAGCTAAGTTGGCCCCAGCATTTT,CSARGQLSWPQHF
NA,NA,TRBV20-1,TRBJ1-4,TGCAGTGCTAGAGGTTCTAATGAAAAACTGTTTTTT,CSARGSNEKLFF
NA,NA,TRBV9,TRBJ2-7,TGTGCCAGCAGCGTCGACATCCTGTCTCCGTACGAGCAGTACTTC,CASSVDILSPYEQYF
NA,NA,TRBV29-1,TRBJ1-2,TGCAGCGTTGGGGGAGGAGGAGTGGACTATGGCTACACCTTC,CSVGGGGVDYGYTF
NA,TRBD1,TRBV7-9,TRBJ2-7,TGTGCCAGCAGCTCCGGGACAGGGCTGTACGAGCAGTACTTC,CASSSGTGLYEQYF
once,NA,TRBV13,TRBJ1-1,TGTGCCAGCAGCTTAGTCCAGGGGAACACTGAAGCTTTCTTT,CASSLVQGNTEAFF
NA,NA,TRBV29-1,TRBJ2-5,TGCAGCGTTGAAGTACAACAAGAGACCCAGTACTTC,CSVEVQQETQYF
NA,NA,TRBV29-1,TRBJ2-7,TGCAGCGCCGCCCCACAGGGTAATCGCTACGAGCAGTACTTC,CSAAPQGNRYEQYF
NA,TRBD2,TRBV20-1,TRBJ2-5,TGCAGTGCTAGAATAATGGCGGGGGGGAGAGAGACCCAGTACTTC,CSARIMAGGRETQYF
NA,TRBD2,TRBV6-6,TRBJ2-3,TGTGCCAGCAGAGCGGGGGGCTTCGATACGCAGTATTTT,CASRAGGFDTQYF
NA,NA,TRBV3-1,TRBJ2-5,TGTGCCAGCAGCCAGAACCAAGAGACCCAGTACTTC,CASSQNQETQYF
NA,TRBD1,TRBV20-1,TRBJ2-7,TGCAGTGCTTATTCCCTCGGACAGGGGGCCGGCGAGCAGTACTTC,CSAYSLGQGAGEQYF
NA,NA,TRBV29-1,TRBJ2-7,TGCAGCGTTGAAGACCGGCGCGAGCAGTACTTC,CSVEDRREQYF
NA,TRBD1,TRBV29-1,TRBJ2-7,TGCAGCGCGGGACAGGGGTATGAGCAGTACTTC,CSAGQGYEQYF
once,NA,TRBV29-1,TRBJ2-1,TGCAGCGCTGGGGACGCTAGCTCCTACAATGAGCAGTTCTTC,CSAGDASSYNEQFF
NA,TRBD1,TRBV12-3/TRBV12-4,TRBJ1-1,TGTGCCAGCAGTGCTACAGGGGGAGACACTGAAGCTTTCTTT,CASSATGGDTEAFF
NA,NA,TRBV4-3,TRBJ1-2,TGCGCCAGCAGCCAAGATCCACACGCCTATGGCTACACCTTC,CASSQDPHAYGYTF
NA,TRBD1,TRBV15,TRBJ2-7,TGTGCCTCGGGGACGGGGGACAGGGGGGGCGAGCAGTACTTC,CASGTGDRGGEQYF
NA,TRBD2,TRBV16,TRBJ2-5,TGTGCCAGCAGCCCCTGGACTAGTGGGGAGACCCAGTACTTC,CASSPWTSGETQYF
NA,NA,TRBV14,TRBJ1-1,TGTGCCAGCACCAACCAGGGGCCCAAGGGAACTGAAGCTTTCTTT,CASTNQGPKGTEAFF
NA,NA,TRBV6-2/TRBV6-3,TRBJ2-3,TGTGCCAGCAGTTTCGTTGCTAGCACAGATACGCAGTATTTT,CASSFVASTDTQYF
NA,NA,TRBV13,TRBJ1-3,TGTGCCAGCAGCTTGGGACCGTCCTCTGGAAACACCATATATTTT,CASSLGPSSGNTIYF
NA,NA,TRBV2,TRBJ1-2,TGTGCCAGCAGCGCCGCCGGCTACACCTTC,CASSAAGYTF
NA,TRBD1,TRBV4-1,TRBJ1-1,TGCGCCAGCAGCGAAGACAGGGGGAGATGGACTGAAGCTTTCTTT,CASSEDRGRWTEAFF
NA,TRBD1,TRBV9,TRBJ1-5,TGTGCCAGCAGCGGACAGGGGATGGGGAATCAGCCCCAGCATTTT,CASSGQGMGNQPQHF
once,NA,TRBV6-1,TRBJ2-1,TGTGCCAGCAATCCCCGGGGGTCGAGCTCCTACAATGAGCAGTTCTTC,CASNPRGSSSYNEQFF
NA,TRBD2,TRBV4-1,TRBJ2-1,TGCGCCAGCAGCCTAAGCGGGGAACGAAGCTATGAGCAGTTCTTC,CASSLSGERSYEQFF
few,TRBD1,TRBV2,TRBJ1-2,TGTGCCAGCAGTTGGGACAGGGATGGCTACACCTTC,CASSWDRDGYTF
NA,NA,TRBV3-1,TRBJ2-1,TGTGCCAGCAGCCAGGGGAGCAATGAGCAGTTCTTC,CASSQGSNEQFF
NA,TRBD1,TRBV20-1,TRBJ1-5,TGCATTTATGGGGGACAGAACAATCAGCCCCAGCATTTT,CIYGGQNNQPQHF
NA,NA,TRBV9,TRBJ2-1,TGTGCCAGCAGCGTACCGCCAGCCCCCAATGAGCAGTTCTTC,CASSVPPAPNEQFF
NA,NA,TRBV2,TRBJ2-1,TGTGCCAGCATGGGAATCTCGTCCAATGAGCAGTTCTTC,CASMGISSNEQFF
NA,NA,TRBV25-1,TRBJ2-1,TGTGCCAGCAGTGCCAGCGATGAGCAGTTCTTC,CASSASDEQFF
NA,NA,TRBV6-5,TRBJ1-2,TGTGCCAGCAGTTTAGGGTCCGGGACAAGCTATGGCTACACCTTC,CASSLGSGTSYGYTF
NA,NA,TRBV20-1,TRBJ1-1,TGCAGTGCGTGGGAGAACCCTGAAGCTTTCTTT,CSAWENPEAFF
NA,NA,TRBV7-8,TRBJ2-5,TGTGCCAGCAGCTTAGACCGCGGGGCAGAGACCCAGTACTTC,CASSLDRGAETQYF
NA,TRBD1,TRBV20-1,TRBJ1-2,TGCAGTGCCCAGAGGCCACAGGGGGGGAACTATGGCTACACCTTC,CSAQRPQGGNYGYTF
NA,TRBD2,TRBV5-1,TRBJ2-1,TGCGCCAGCAGCTTGGCTTCAAGCCGGGGGGGTTCCTACAATGAGCAGTTCTTC,CASSLASSRGGSYNEQFF
NA,NA,TRBV12-3/TRBV12-4,TRBJ2-1,TGTGCCAGCAGCCTTGGTGACACAGCAAGCGATGAGCAGTTCTTC,CASSLGDTASDEQFF
NA,NA,TRBV5-6,TRBJ2-5,TGTGCCAGCAGCTCCCAGCGGGCATTCCAAGAGACCCAGTACTTC,CASSSQRAFQETQYF
NA,NA,TRBV9,TRBJ2-6,TGTGCCAGCAGCCCCCGGACAGTTCCCTCCTTGGACGTCCTGACTTTC,CASSPRTVPSLDVLTF
NA,NA,TRBV29-1,TRBJ1-2,TGCAGCGTAGAAGGGGAATCCAATGTCGGCTACACCTTC,CSVEGESNVGYTF
NA,TRBD1,TRBV7-8,TRBJ2-5,TGTGCCAGCAGCTTAGAGACAGACAGGGCCCCGTGGACCCAGTACTTC,CASSLETDRAPWTQYF
NA,TRBD1,TRBV12-3/TRBV12-4,TRBJ2-3,TGTGCCAGCGCCAAGAGACAGGGGGAACGAGATACGCAGTATTTT,CASAKRQGERDTQYF
NA,NA,TRBV21-1,TRBJ1-5,TGTGCCAGCAGCAATATGGGGGATCAGCCCCAGCATTTT,CASSNMGDQPQHF
NA,NA,TRBV20-1,TRBJ1-1,TGCAGTGCTAGAGAGGGGGCAGGGGCAACTTTCTTT,CSAREGAGATFF
NA,NA,TRBV6-1,TRBJ2-3,TGTGCCAGCAGCGACTCCCGTATTACGCAGTATTTT,CASSDSRITQYF